A single T cell receptor (beta chain) is shown here with its context. Its antigen is as yet unknown. These data belong to a study of cytomegalovirus exposure and HLA in healthy donors. Study-wide findings and caveats: An apparent linkage of common viral pathogens to several of the most significant clusters emerged in a later analysis.

The PCR contained 60 Vbeta and 13 Jbeta primers. Data came from immunoSEQ multiplex PCR; TCRdb stores just in-frame clones and leaves some out. Found here are some 110,000 clones, less than 80% of them singletons; the top ten hold more than 9%. The CDR3 covers 16 residues. Germline loops: CDR1 SGHTA, CDR2 FQGNSA. The V gene lost 0 bases and the J gene lost 3 bases, with 13 bases spanning the gap. This receptor was identified in a woman aged 45-59 years in good health and CMV-seropositive. The chain carries TRBV7-2 and TRBJ2-3; D is perhaps TRBD2 (6 bases). Sequencing was performed on PBMCs. CDR3 in amino acids: CASSLAVGSTTDTQYF. The CDR3 coding sequence is TGTGCCAGCAGCTTAGCTGTCGGGAGTACGACAGATACGCAGTATTTT.